This T cell receptor beta chain was sequenced during a study of blood T cell repertoires in COVID-19. Study context: Some COVID-19 samples were acute and others convalescent; all came from the United States, Italy and Spain. Sources were T cells, B-cell-depleted T cells, or PBMCs; the material itself was cDNA or gDNA.

The CDR3 spans 19 residues. Germline V gene lookup returns CDR1 LNHDA and CDR2 SQIVND (reference sequence). V was pared by 5 bases and J by 0 bases, with 15 bases of the junction left unmatched. Study processing details: Estimation of nucleated cell counts relied on the amplification of reference gene primers. Sequenced by immunoSEQ multiplex PCR; TCRdb stores in-frame clones only, minus some. V and J calls and clone size come straight from that table; D and trimming were deduced from the DNA. The sample has 300,000 or so clones; around 87% are singletons. The sequenced sample was peripheral blood. The receptor's source is a woman aged 45-59 years who had recovered from COVID-19. This chain links TRBV19 with TRBJ2-1; 8 bases match TRBD2. The CDR3, as DNA: TGTGCCAGTAGTCTGGATGGGATAGCGGGGTTAAGCTCCTACAATGAGCAGTTCTTC. This sequence encodes CASSLDGIAGLSSYNEQFF.